This TCR beta chain was recovered during a study of blood T cell repertoires in COVID-19. In the study overall: The United States, Italy and Spain were the sources of the acute and convalescent COVID-19 samples. T cells, B-cell-depleted T cells, or PBMCs supplied cDNA or gDNA.

Authors' data handling: From reference gene primer amplification, estimates of nucleated cell counts were derived. Assay used: immunoSEQ multiplex PCR; TCRdb lists only in-frame clones, some missing. V, J and clone size were drawn from that table, and D and trimming were deduced from the DNA. The sample consists of more than 55,000 clones, roughly 86% of them appearing once. This CDR3 has 15 residues. The V gene's germline CDR1 is SGHDT and CDR2 YYEEEE. V was shortened by 0 bases and J by 5 bases, with 14 bases between the two germline ends. Sequences were obtained from peripheral blood. The sequence was obtained from a man in his sixties with active or convalescent COVID-19. The genes are TRBV5-6 and TRBJ2-5, with D possibly matching TRBD2 (5 bases). The CDR3: CASSLESLTGETQYF. The CDR3 nucleotides read TGTGCCAGCAGCTTGGAAAGCCTTACGGGGGAGACCCAGTACTTC.